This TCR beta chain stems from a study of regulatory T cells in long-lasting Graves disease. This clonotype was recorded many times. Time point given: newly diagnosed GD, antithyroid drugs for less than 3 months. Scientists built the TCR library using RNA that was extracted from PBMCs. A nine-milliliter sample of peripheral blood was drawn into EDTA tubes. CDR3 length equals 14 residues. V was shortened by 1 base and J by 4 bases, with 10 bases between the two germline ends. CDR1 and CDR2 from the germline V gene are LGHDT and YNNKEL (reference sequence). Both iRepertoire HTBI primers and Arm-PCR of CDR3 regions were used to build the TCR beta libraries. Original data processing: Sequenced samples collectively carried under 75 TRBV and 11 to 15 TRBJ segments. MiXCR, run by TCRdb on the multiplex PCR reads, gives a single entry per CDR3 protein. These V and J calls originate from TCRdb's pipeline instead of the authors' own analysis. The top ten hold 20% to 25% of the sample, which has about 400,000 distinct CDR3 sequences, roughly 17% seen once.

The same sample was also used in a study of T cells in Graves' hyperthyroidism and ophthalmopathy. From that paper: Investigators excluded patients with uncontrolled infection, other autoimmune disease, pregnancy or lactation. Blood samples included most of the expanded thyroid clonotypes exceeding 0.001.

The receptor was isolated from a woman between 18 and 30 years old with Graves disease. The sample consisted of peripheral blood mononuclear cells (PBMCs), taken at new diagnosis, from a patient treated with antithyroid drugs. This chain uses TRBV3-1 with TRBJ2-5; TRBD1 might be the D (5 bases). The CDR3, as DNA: TGTGCCAGCAGCCAAGTGGCTGGGGCAGAGACCCAGTACTTC. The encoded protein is CASSQVAGAETQYF.